This TCR beta chain is drawn from a study of T cells in Graves' hyperthyroidism and ophthalmopathy. Germline CDR1 and CDR2: SEHNR and FQNEAQ (reference sequence). This CDR3 region has 16 residues. Amplified TCR beta CDR3 regions derived from RNA transcripts. The TCR CDR3 was amplified in a first-round RT-PCR using the HTBI primer set. TCRdb reprocessed the multiplex PCR reads via MiXCR and lists one record per CDR3 protein. Of about 380,000 distinct CDR3 sequences in the sample, approximately 15% were seen once. Graves' hyperthyroidism was deemed stable absent ophthalmopathy progression within 18 months.

The sequencing input was blood. This rearrangement joins TRBV7-9 to TRBJ2-1; the match to TRBD2 covers 7 bases. With the DNA end fitting TRBJ2-7 better, the J assignment may be wrong. This sequence was found in a woman aged 55 to 70 with Graves' hyperthyroidism. The CDR3 DNA reads TGTGCCAGCAGCCAAATAGCGGGTCTAGACTACAATGAGCAGTACTTC. Amino acid sequence: CASSQIAGLDYNEQYF.